Each of the 5 T cell receptor beta chains below was sequenced from the same sample in a study of T cells in Graves' hyperthyroidism and ophthalmopathy. Authors of the study amplified TCR beta CDR3 regions from RNA transcripts. The TCR CDR3 first-round RT-PCR relied on the HTBI primer set. TCRdb processed the multiplex PCR reads anew with MiXCR; each CDR3 protein has one entry. The sample has about 300,000 distinct CDR3 sequences, roughly 20% seen once; the top ten hold under 40%. Specimen: blood. These receptors were obtained from a man between 45 and 60 years old with Graves' ophthalmopathy.

In its sample, this clonotype was seen many times. This chain's CDR3 is CASNADYEQYF. In DNA form, the CDR3 reads TGTGCCAGCAACGCCGACTACGAGCAGTACTTC. The chain is built from TRBV28 and TRBJ2-7, with D unresolved. The CDR3 loop spans 11 amino acids. Trimming left V 7 bases short and J 3 bases short, with 7 bases between. CDR1 MDHEN and CDR2 SYDVKM come from the germline V gene. Together with reference TRBV28 and TRBJ2-7, the CDR3 gives the full variable domain: DVKVTQSSRYLVKRTGEKVFLECVQDMDHENMFWYRQDPGLGLRLIYFSYDVKMKEKGDIPEGYSVSREKKERFSLILESASTNQTSMYLCASNADYEQYFGPGTRLTVT.

As to this clonotype: This clone may be a read error of a much larger clone one base away. The chain has TRBV10-3 and TRBJ2-3; the D gene is possibly TRBD2 (5 bases). The CDR3 consists of 14 residues. Trimming stripped 9 bases from V and 0 bases from J, with 13 bases between. Germline CDR1 ENHRY, CDR2 SYGVKD. CDR3 sequence: CAIRDRTSTDTQYF. Written as DNA, the CDR3 is TGTGCCATTCGCGATCGGACTAGCACAGATACGCAGTATTTT.

This clonotype was counted ten times or more. This chain joins TRBV7-2 and TRBJ2-3; 7 bases are shared with TRBD2. Trimming cost V 1 base and J 5 bases; bases outside gene matches: 3. The length of the CDR3 is 14 residues. Germline assignment: CDR1 SGHTA and CDR2 FQGNSA. The CDR3 coding sequence is TGTGCCAGCAGCTTAGGGGAGGGCCGAGATACGCAGTATTTT. Translated, it gives CASSLGEGRDTQYF. The whole variable domain, remainder taken from reference TRBV7-2 and TRBJ2-3, is GAGVSQSPSNKVTEKGKDVELRCDPISGHTALYWYRQSLGQGLEFLIYFQGNSAPDKSGLPSDRFSAERTGGSVSTLTIQRTQQEDSAVYLCASSLGEGRDTQYFGPGTRLTVL.

V gene TRBV25-1 combines with J gene TRBJ1-1; D is ambiguous. The CDR3 totals 13 residues. V lost 5 bases to trimming and J lost 7 bases, with 14 bases between them. Germline CDR1 reads MGHDK; CDR2 reads SYGVNS. CDR3 loop: CASSTTGGLEAFF. The CDR3 bases are TGTGCCAGCAGTACAACCGGTGGACTTGAAGCTTTCTTT.

This clonotype occurred many times. The chain couples TRBV6-1 to TRBJ1-5; D not resolved. The CDR3 covers 16 residues. Trimming removed 5 bases at V and 3 bases at J, with 17 bases between. Germline V gives CDR1 MNHNS, CDR2 SASEGT. In DNA form, the CDR3 reads TGTGCCAGCAGTCTCGGTTCACCAAACTTCAATCAGCCCCAGCATTTT. This translates into CASSLGSPNFNQPQHF.